This T cell receptor beta chain derives from a study of a mutant IDH1 vaccine in newly diagnosed glioma. Across the whole study: In weeks 1, 3, 5, 7, 11, 15, 19 and 23, patients were immunized, eight times in all. Patients began vaccination 4-6 weeks after radiotherapy alone, or with temozolomide cycles. It was radiotherapy, temozolomide, or both that patients received previously, with most receiving both.

Points from the study as a whole: About 92% of patients showed vaccine-induced immune responses across multiple MHC alleles.

Trimming pared 6 bases from V and 3 bases from J, leaving 10 bases between. CDR1 and CDR2 (germline): ENHRY, SYGVKD. The CDR3 runs to 13 residues. The sample's time point: week 5, during vaccination. All doses held 300 ug of mutant IDH1 20-mer peptide, with topical imiquimod. Only in-frame clones appear in the TCRdb table, and some are missing; sequencing was by immunoSEQ multiplex PCR. The repertoire includes fewer than 100,000 clones, 90% to 95% of them detected once, and under 0.6% sits in the top ten. On this clone itself: Antigen specificity is unknown.

The receptor was isolated from a woman between 45 and 65 years old with glioma. This specimen consisted of PBMCs, obtained from a glioma patient whose treatment included an IDH1 peptide vaccine. The chain carries TRBV10-3 and TRBJ2-3, with a weak D call TRBD1 (5 bases). CDR3 sequence reads: CAIRLTATDTQYF. The CDR3 nucleotides are TGTGCCATCAGGCTGACAGCAACAGATACGCAGTATTTT.